This TCR beta chain comes out of a study of CD8 T cells in ankylosing spondylitis. J was trimmed by 4 bases and V by 4 bases; bases with no gene match: 7. CDR3 length equals 15 residues. Germline loops: CDR1 SNHLY, CDR2 FYNNEI. A note on this clonotype: Its matching antigen is unknown.

General study findings and limits: Reportedly, matched ankylosing spondylitis synovial fluid was significantly enriched for disease-linked clones. A TCR beta motif of roughly eight highly homologous variants appeared characteristic of ankylosing spondylitis blood.

Each CDR3 protein gets one entry after TCRdb re-called the 5' RACE reads with MiXCR. The sample has under 450,000 distinct CDR3 sequences; approximately 17% are singletons. The receptor was derived from a male donor with ankylosing spondylitis. The sample consisted of blood, either unsorted or a sorted T cell fraction (not recorded which). The rearrangement uses TRBV2 and TRBJ2-7; 10 positions match TRBD2. The CDR3 sequence is CASSALGTSAYEQYF. The CDR3 nucleotides read TGTGCCAGCAGTGCACTAGGGACTAGCGCGTACGAGCAGTACTTC.